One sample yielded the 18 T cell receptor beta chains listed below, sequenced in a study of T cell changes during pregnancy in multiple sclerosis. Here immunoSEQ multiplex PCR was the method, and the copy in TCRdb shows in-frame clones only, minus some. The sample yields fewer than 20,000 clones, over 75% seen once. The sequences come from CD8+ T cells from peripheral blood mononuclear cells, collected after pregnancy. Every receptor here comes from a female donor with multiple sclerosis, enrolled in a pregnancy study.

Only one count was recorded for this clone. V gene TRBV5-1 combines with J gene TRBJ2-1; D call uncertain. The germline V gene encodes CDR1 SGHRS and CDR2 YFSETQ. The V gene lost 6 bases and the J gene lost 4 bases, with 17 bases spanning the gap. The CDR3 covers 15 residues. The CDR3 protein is CASTLNFLDYNEQFF. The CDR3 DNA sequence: TGCGCCAGCACACTGAACTTTTTAGATTACAATGAGCAGTTCTTC.

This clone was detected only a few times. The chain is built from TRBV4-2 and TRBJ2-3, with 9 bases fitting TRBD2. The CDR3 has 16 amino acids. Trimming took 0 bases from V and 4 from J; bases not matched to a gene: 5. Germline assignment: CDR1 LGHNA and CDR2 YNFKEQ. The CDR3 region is CASSQEKTSGSDTQYF. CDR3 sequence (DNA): TGTGCCAGCAGCCAAGAGAAGACTAGCGGTTCAGATACGCAGTATTTT.

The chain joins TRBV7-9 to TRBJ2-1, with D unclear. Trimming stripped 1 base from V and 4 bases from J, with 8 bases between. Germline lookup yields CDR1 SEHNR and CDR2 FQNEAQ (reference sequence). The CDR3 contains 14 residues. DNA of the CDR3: TGTGCCAGCAGCTTAGGGCTAGGTTACAATGAGCAGTTCTTC. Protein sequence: CASSLGLGYNEQFF.

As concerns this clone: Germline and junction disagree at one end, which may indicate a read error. The CDR3 DNA follows: TGTGCCAGCAGCCTAGCGGGGGCGAGCACAGATACGCAGTATTTT. Its protein product is CASSLAGASTDTQYF. The chain employs TRBV7-9 and TRBJ2-3; 10 nucleotides line up with TRBD2. The CDR3 consists of 15 residues. Germline CDR1 is SEHNR and CDR2 is FQNEAQ (reference sequence). Supplemented by reference TRBV7-9 and TRBJ2-3, the full variable domain reads DTGVSQNPRHKITKRGQNVTFRCDPISEHNRLYWYRQTLGQGPEFLTYFQNEAQLEKSRLLSDRFSAERPKGSFSTLEIQRTEQGDSAMYLCASSLAGASTDTQYFGPGTRLTVL.

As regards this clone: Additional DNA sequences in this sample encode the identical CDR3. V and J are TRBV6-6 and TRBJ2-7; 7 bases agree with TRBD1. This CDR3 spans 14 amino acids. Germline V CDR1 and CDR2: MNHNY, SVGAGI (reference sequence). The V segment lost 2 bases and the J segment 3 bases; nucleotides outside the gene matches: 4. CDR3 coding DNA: TGTGCCAGCAGTTACCCAGACAGGGTCTACGAGCAGTACTTC. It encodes CASSYPDRVYEQYF.

CDR3 nucleotide sequence: TGTGCCAGCAGCGCAAATAGTTGGGGGGATCAGGATGGCTACACCTTC. Its translation is CASSANSWGDQDGYTF. The chain uses TRBV9 and TRBJ1-2; D is perhaps TRBD1 (5 bases). In germline, CDR1 is SGDLS, CDR2 YYNGEE. V lost 3 bases and J lost 6, with 21 bases in between. This CDR3 spans 16 amino acids.

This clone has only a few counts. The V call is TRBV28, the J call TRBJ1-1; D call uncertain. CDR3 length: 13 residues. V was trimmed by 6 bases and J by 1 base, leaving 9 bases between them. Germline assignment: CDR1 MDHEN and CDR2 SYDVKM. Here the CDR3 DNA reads TGTGCCAGCAGAGCAGGTACGAACACTGAAGCTTTCTTT. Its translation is CASRAGTNTEAFF.

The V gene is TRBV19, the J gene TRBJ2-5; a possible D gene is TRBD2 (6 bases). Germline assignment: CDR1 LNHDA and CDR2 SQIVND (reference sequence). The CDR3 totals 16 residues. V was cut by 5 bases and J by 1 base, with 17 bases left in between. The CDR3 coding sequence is TGTGCCAGTAGTTCGATAGCGGAAGAGTTCCAAGAGACCCAGTACTTC. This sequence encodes CASSSIAEEFQETQYF.

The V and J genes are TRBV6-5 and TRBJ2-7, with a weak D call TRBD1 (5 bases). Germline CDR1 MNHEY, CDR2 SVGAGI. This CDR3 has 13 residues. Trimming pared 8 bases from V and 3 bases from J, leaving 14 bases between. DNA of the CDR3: TGTGCCAGCTCCCAGGGCATCCTCTACGAGCAGTACTTC. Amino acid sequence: CASSQGILYEQYF.

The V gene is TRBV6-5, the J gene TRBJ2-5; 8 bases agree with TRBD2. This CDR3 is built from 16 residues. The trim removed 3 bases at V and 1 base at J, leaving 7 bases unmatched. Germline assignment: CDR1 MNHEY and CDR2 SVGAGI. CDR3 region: CASSYFSGSVQETQYF. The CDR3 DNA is TGTGCCAGCAGTTATTTCAGCGGGAGCGTCCAAGAGACCCAGTACTTC.

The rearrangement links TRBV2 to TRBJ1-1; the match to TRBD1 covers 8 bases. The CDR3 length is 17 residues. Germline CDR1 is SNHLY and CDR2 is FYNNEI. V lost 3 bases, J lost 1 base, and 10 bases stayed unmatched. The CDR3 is CASSEVRGQVGNTEAFF. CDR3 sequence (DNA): TGTGCCAGCAGTGAGGTCAGGGGGCAAGTAGGGAACACTGAAGCTTTCTTT.

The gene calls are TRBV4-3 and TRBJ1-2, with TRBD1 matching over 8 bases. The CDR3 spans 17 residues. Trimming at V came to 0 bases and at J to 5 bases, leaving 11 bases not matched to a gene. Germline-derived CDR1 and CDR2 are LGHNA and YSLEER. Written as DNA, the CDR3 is TGCGCCAGCAGCCAAGAGGGCCCGGACAGGGCTTATTATGGCTACACCTTC. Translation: CASSQEGPDRAYYGYTF.

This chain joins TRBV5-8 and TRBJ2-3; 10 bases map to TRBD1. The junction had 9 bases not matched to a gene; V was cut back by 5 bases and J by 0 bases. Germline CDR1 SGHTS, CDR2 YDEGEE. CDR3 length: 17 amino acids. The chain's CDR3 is CASRQDGGQGSTDTQYF. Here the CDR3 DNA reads TGTGCCAGCAGACAAGATGGGGGACAGGGGAGCACAGATACGCAGTATTTT.

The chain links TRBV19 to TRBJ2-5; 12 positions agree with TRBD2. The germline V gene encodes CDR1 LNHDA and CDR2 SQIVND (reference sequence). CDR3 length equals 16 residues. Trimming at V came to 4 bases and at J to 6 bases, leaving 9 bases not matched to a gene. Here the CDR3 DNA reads TGTGCCAGTAGTAGGGAGACTAGCGGGAGATCAAAGACCCAGTACTTC. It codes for CASSRETSGRSKTQYF.

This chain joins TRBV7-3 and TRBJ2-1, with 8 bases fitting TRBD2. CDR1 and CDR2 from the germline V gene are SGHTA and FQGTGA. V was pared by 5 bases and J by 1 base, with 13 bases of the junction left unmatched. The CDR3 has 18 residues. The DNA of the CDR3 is TGTGCCAGCAGCACAGGCCTTTCGGGACTAGGATCCTACAATGAGCAGTTCTTC. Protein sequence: CASSTGLSGLGSYNEQFF.

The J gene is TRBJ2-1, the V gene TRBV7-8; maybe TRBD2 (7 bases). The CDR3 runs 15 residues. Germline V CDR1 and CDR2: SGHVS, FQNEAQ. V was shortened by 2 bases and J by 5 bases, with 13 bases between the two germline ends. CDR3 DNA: TGTGCCAGCAGCTTAATTAGGGGGGGACACAATGAGCAGTTCTTC. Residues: CASSLIRGGHNEQFF.

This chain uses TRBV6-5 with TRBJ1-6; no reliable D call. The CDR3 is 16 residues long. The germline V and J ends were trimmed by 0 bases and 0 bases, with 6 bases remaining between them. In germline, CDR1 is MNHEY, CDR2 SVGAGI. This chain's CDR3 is CASSYSWSSYNSPLHF. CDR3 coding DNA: TGTGCCAGCAGTTACTCCTGGAGCTCCTATAATTCACCCCTCCACTTT.

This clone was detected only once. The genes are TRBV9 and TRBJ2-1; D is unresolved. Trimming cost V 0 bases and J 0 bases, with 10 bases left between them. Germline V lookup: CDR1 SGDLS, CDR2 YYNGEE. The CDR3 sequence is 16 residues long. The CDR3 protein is CASSVGRRSSYNEQFF. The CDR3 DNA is TGTGCCAGCAGCGTAGGGAGACGTAGCTCCTACAATGAGCAGTTCTTC.